What follows are 9 T cell receptor beta chains derived from one specimen sequenced in a study of CD8+ T cells in alopecia areata. Indicated treatment: oral pan-JAK inhibitor, 5-10 mg twice daily. RNA was isolated and reverse transcribed to cDNA, the sequencing template. The table came from immunoSEQ multiplex PCR; TCRdb's copy has only in-frame clones and leaves some out. Found here are roughly 280,000 clones, about three fifths of them singletons; the top ten hold 0.75% to 0.95%. Sequencing used CD4+ T cells sorted from blood, obtained at week 52, from a patient treated with tofacitinib. The receptors come from a human donor with alopecia areata.

The rearrangement joins TRBV4-2 to TRBJ2-7; D possibly corresponds to TRBD1 (7 bases). The germline CDR1 and CDR2 sequences are LGHNA and YNFKEQ. CDR3 length: 17 amino acids. V was cut by 3 bases and J by 6 bases, with 24 bases left in between. CDR3 DNA: TGTGCCAGCAGCCACCCCACCGGGGGACAGTCTGGAGGCGAGCAGTACTTC. Amino acids: CASSHPTGGQSGGEQYF.

This clone was seen once. The chain is built from TRBV6-5 and TRBJ1-6; 10 bases fit TRBD1. Losses at the gene ends were 4 bases for V and 5 bases for J; bases not matched to a gene: 5. The CDR3 length is 16 residues. Germline-derived CDR1 and CDR2 are MNHEY and SVGAGI. The CDR3 bases are TGTGCCAGCAGTTCCGGGACAGGGGTCCATAATTCACCCCTCCACTTT. Translated, it gives CASSSGTGVHNSPLHF.

The gene calls are TRBV9 and TRBJ1-2; 9 bases fit TRBD1. V lost 3 bases to trimming and J lost 8 bases; unmatched junction nucleotides: 11. The CDR3 spans 15 residues. Per germline, CDR1 SGDLS and CDR2 YYNGEE. CDR3 coding DNA: TGTGCCAGCAGCGGAATCACAGGGGGCGCAGGCGGCTACACCTTC. Its translation is CASSGITGGAGGYTF. The full variable domain, rest sourced from reference TRBV9 and TRBJ1-2, is DSGVTQTPKHLITATGQRVTLRCSPRSGDLSVYWYQQSLDQGLQFLIQYYNGEERAKGNILERFSAQQFPDLHSELNLSSLELGDSALYFCASSGITGGAGGYTFGSGTRLTVV.

This clone came up a few times. The V and J genes are TRBV7-2 and TRBJ1-2; D may be TRBD1 (6 bases). This CDR3 spans 13 amino acids. Trimming removed 2 bases from V and 4 bases from J, with 8 bases in between. The germline gives CDR1 SGHTA, CDR2 FQGNSA. The CDR3 DNA reads as TGTGCCAGCAGCTTACGCAGGGGCTATGGCTACACCTTC. Its translation is CASSLRRGYGYTF.

This clone came up a few times. V and J are TRBV7-9 and TRBJ2-2; weak D call: TRBD1 (5 bases). With 4 bases removed from V and 3 bases from J, the gap between germline ends came to 15 bases. The CDR3 contains 16 residues. Germline assignment: CDR1 SEHNR and CDR2 FQNEAQ (reference sequence). For the CDR3, the DNA is TGTGCCAGCAGCTCCCTCCCCCAGGGTTACACCGGGGAGCTGTTTTTT. This codes for CASSSLPQGYTGELFF.

The V gene is TRBV10-3, the J gene TRBJ2-5; D might be TRBD1 or TRBD2, each matching 6 bases. The V gene lost 0 bases and the J gene lost 4 bases, with 12 bases spanning the gap. This CDR3 spans 15 amino acids. Looked up from germline, CDR1 is ENHRY and CDR2 is SYGVKD. Here the CDR3 DNA reads TGTGCCATCAGTGAGTCCCGGGGGCTGGGAGAGACCCAGTACTTC. Protein product: CAISESRGLGETQYF.

This clone was seen a handful of times. The rearrangement joins TRBV4-1 to TRBJ2-7; 8 positions match TRBD2. The CDR3 consists of 18 residues. The trim removed 1 base at V and 2 bases at J, leaving 13 bases unmatched. The V gene's germline CDR1 is MGHRA and CDR2 YSYEKL. CDR3 DNA: TGCGCCAGCAGCCAAGGGCCTAGGACTAGCTTAACCCCCTACGAGCAGTACTTC. This translates into CASSQGPRTSLTPYEQYF.

The J gene is TRBJ1-1, the V gene TRBV5-1; no clear D. The V end lost 1 base, the J end lost 0 bases, and 4 bases lay between the germline ends. Germline loops: CDR1 SGHRS, CDR2 YFSETQ. The CDR3 has 13 amino acids. The CDR3 bases are TGCGCCAGCAGCTTGACGGTGAACACTGAAGCTTTCTTT. It codes for CASSLTVNTEAFF. Drawing the rest from reference TRBV5-1 and TRBJ1-1, the complete variable domain is KAGVTQTPRYLIKTRGQQVTLSCSPISGHRSVSWYQQTPGQGLQFLFEYFSETQRNKGNFPGRFSGRQFSNSRSEMNVSTLELGDSALYLCASSLTVNTEAFFGQGTRLTVV.

V and J are TRBV10-3 and TRBJ2-7; possibly TRBD1 for D (6 bases). CDR3 length: 13 amino acids. Trimming left V 6 bases short and J 1 base short, with 10 bases between. Germline V CDR1 and CDR2: ENHRY, SYGVKD. Here the CDR3 DNA reads TGTGCCATCAGGGCAGGGGAATCCTACGAGCAGTACTTC. Translating it yields CAIRAGESYEQYF.